The 23 T cell receptor beta chains presented below share a single source sample, sequenced in a study of shared clonotypes between healthy human individuals. As defined, naive CD8 cells were CD45RO-negative and positively selected for CCR7, with terminally differentiated effector memory CD45RA+ cells excluded. Sequencing used immunoSEQ multiplex PCR; TCRdb keeps in-frame clones, though not all of them. The sample contains hundreds of thousands of clones, approximately 95% of which appear only once. The material sequenced was naive CD8+ T cells sorted from blood. All receptors derive from a woman in her thirties in good health.

This clone was observed a handful of times. This chain uses TRBV9 with TRBJ1-1; no definite D call. V shed 6 bases and J shed 5 bases, with 14 bases lying between them. This CDR3 region has 13 residues. In germline, CDR1 is SGDLS, CDR2 YYNGEE. Here the CDR3 reads CASTQEDSTEAFF. The CDR3 DNA is TGTGCCAGCACTCAGGAGGACTCGACTGAAGCTTTCTTT.

V usage is TRBV5-1 and J usage is TRBJ1-4; 9 nucleotides agree with TRBD1. There are 14 residues in the CDR3. Germline-derived CDR1 and CDR2 are SGHRS and YFSETQ. V shed 3 bases, J shed 7 bases, and the junction held 4 bases outside the gene matches. CDR3 residues: CASSSGTGSEKLFF. Written as DNA, the CDR3 is TGCGCCAGCAGCTCCGGGACAGGGTCTGAAAAACTGTTTTTT.

The chain couples TRBV27 to TRBJ2-5; 7 nucleotides align to TRBD2. The CDR3 runs 15 residues. CDR1 and CDR2 (germline): MNHEY, SMNVEV (reference sequence). J gave up 4 bases and V 1 base, and 6 bases lay outside the gene matches. In DNA, the CDR3 is TGTGCCAGCAGTTTATATGCGGGAGCCACAGAGACCCAGTACTTC. Translating it yields CASSLYAGATETQYF.

The chain joins TRBV18 to TRBJ2-7; no firm D call. V was shortened by 2 bases and J by 0 bases, with 5 bases between the two germline ends. The CDR3 runs 13 residues. Germline CDR1 is KGHSH and CDR2 is LQKENI. The CDR3 region has the DNA TGTGCCAGCTCACCAAGCCGCTCCTACGAGCAGTACTTC. Translation gives CASSPSRSYEQYF.

The rearrangement joins TRBV28 to TRBJ2-5; D is unresolved. CDR1 MDHEN and CDR2 SYDVKM come from the germline V gene. Trimming removed 10 bases from V and 5 bases from J, with 17 bases in between. The CDR3 sequence is 13 residues long. In DNA, the CDR3 is TGTGCCACCTCGACTGGCTTACGGGAGACCCAGTACTTC. Protein product: CATSTGLRETQYF.

This sequence joins TRBV7-2 and TRBJ1-5; no reliable D call. The length of the CDR3 is 15 residues. The V end was cut by 3 bases, the J end by 5 bases, with 14 bases between. The germline V gene has CDR1 SGHTA and CDR2 FQGNSA. The CDR3 nucleotides read TGTGCCAGCAGCTTGCCGACGGGTTCTGATCAGCCCCAGCATTTT. Its protein is CASSLPTGSDQPQHF.

The chain has TRBV5-4 and TRBJ1-4; 8 nucleotides line up with TRBD1. Germline V gives CDR1 SGHNT, CDR2 YYREEE (reference sequence). There are 15 residues in the CDR3. J lost 3 bases, V lost 4 bases, and 5 bases had no gene match. CDR3 in DNA: TGTGCCAGCAGCCTGTCGGGACAGGCTAATGAAAAACTGTTTTTT. Translating it yields CASSLSGQANEKLFF.

V is TRBV28 and J is TRBJ2-3, with 9 bases lining up with TRBD1. Germline trimming cut 5 bases from V and 6 bases from J; bases unmatched to any gene: 15. Germline CDR1 is MDHEN and CDR2 is SYDVKM. This CDR3 comprises 17 residues. The CDR3 region has the DNA TGTGCCAGCAGTGGGCCCCCCGGGACAGGGTTGGCGGATACGCAGTATTTT. Protein product: CASSGPPGTGLADTQYF.

This chain connects TRBV7-2 to TRBJ2-3, with 7 bases identical to TRBD2. The CDR3 is 14 residues long. Trimming removed 5 bases from V and 2 bases from J; junction bases left unmatched: 4. Looked up from germline, CDR1 is SGHTA and CDR2 is FQGNSA. This CDR3 is CASSPGGSTDTQYF. DNA for the CDR3: TGTGCCAGCAGCCCGGGGGGTTCCACAGATACGCAGTATTTT.

The gene calls are TRBV5-1 and TRBJ2-7; D ambiguous. V lost 1 base and J 0 bases, leaving 8 bases between the germline ends. In germline, CDR1 is SGHRS, CDR2 YFSETQ. The CDR3 has 14 amino acids. The DNA for the CDR3 is TGCGCCAGCAGCTTGCTCCCAGACTCCTACGAGCAGTACTTC. Its translation: CASSLLPDSYEQYF.

The chain joins TRBV6-5 to TRBJ2-7, with TRBD1 matching over 9 bases. The CDR3 covers 16 residues. J was trimmed by 5 bases and V by 1 base; bases with no gene match: 9. The germline gives CDR1 MNHEY, CDR2 SVGAGI. In DNA, the CDR3 is TGTGCCAGCAGTTACTACTGGGGGACAGGGTCGGACGAGCAGTACTTC. Translating it yields CASSYYWGTGSDEQYF.

The chain is built from TRBV7-2 and TRBJ2-1, with D maybe TRBD1 (5 bases). The CDR3 totals 16 residues. CDR1 SGHTA and CDR2 FQGNSA come from the germline V gene. V was cut by 1 base and J by 2 bases, with 12 bases left in between. The CDR3 DNA reads TGTGCCAGCAGCTTAGACGCAGGGTTTGCCTACAATGAGCAGTTCTTC. Translation: CASSLDAGFAYNEQFF.

This chain joins TRBV19 and TRBJ1-1; D not certain. CDR3 size: 13 residues. Germline V gene sequence: CDR1 LNHDA, CDR2 SQIVND (reference sequence). V was cut by 1 base and J by 2 bases, with 5 bases left in between. The chain's CDR3 is CASSIVDNTEAFF. The CDR3 bases are TGTGCCAGTAGTATAGTGGACAACACTGAAGCTTTCTTT.

V and J are TRBV19 and TRBJ1-1, with D possibly matching TRBD1 (6 bases). The germline V gene has CDR1 LNHDA and CDR2 SQIVND (reference sequence). The CDR3 extends over 12 amino acids. Deletions cut 7 bases from V and 8 bases from J, with 14 bases between. The CDR3 DNA is TGTGCCAGTATCGGTAACAGGGTGGAAGCTTTCTTT. Translating it yields CASIGNRVEAFF.

This chain joins TRBV10-2 and TRBJ2-3; perhaps TRBD1 as D (5 bases). This CDR3 contains 15 residues. CDR1 is WSHSY and CDR2 is SAAADI in the germline V gene. The germline V and J ends were trimmed by 4 bases and 4 bases, with 15 bases remaining between them. CDR3 sequence: CASSVSHRSADTQYF. In nucleotides, the CDR3 is TGCGCCAGCAGTGTCTCCCACAGGTCGGCAGATACGCAGTATTTT.

The rearrangement joins TRBV6-6 to TRBJ1-1; D not resolved. Germline CDR1 MNHNY, CDR2 SVGAGI (reference sequence). The CDR3 loop spans 13 amino acids. V lost 7 bases and J lost 1, with 10 bases in between. In DNA form, the CDR3 reads TGTGCCAGCATCGAACACCCGAACACTGAAGCTTTCTTT. Amino acids: CASIEHPNTEAFF.

The chain joins TRBV14 to TRBJ2-1; no reliable D call. V lost 3 bases to trimming and J lost 4 bases, with 10 bases between them. Germline assignment: CDR1 SGHDN and CDR2 FVKESK. This CDR3 spans 14 amino acids. In DNA form, the CDR3 reads TGTGCCAGCAGCCAGATGGGGATTTACAATGAGCAGTTCTTC. It codes for CASSQMGIYNEQFF.

This clone was found once. The chain has TRBV28 and TRBJ2-2, with D hard to call. CDR1 and CDR2 from the germline V gene are MDHEN and SYDVKM. V lost 3 bases and J lost 0, with 8 bases in between. This CDR3 comprises 15 residues. The CDR3, as DNA: TGTGCCAGCAGTTTTGACGGTACGAACACCGGGGAGCTGTTTTTT. Its protein product is CASSFDGTNTGELFF.

The gene calls are TRBV30 and TRBJ2-7; TRBD1 is a possible D gene (5 bases). CDR3 length: 13 residues. V lost 2 bases, J lost 5 bases, and 13 bases lay in between. Germline CDR1 and CDR2: GTSNPN and SVGIG (reference sequence). The CDR3 is CAWSFSNRNEQYF. The CDR3 coding sequence is TGTGCCTGGAGTTTCAGCAACAGGAACGAGCAGTACTTC.

The gene calls are TRBV27 and TRBJ2-2; D is unclear. In germline, CDR1 is MNHEY, CDR2 SMNVEV (reference sequence). CDR3 length equals 16 residues. The V end was cut by 3 bases, the J end by 0 bases, with 11 bases between. DNA for the CDR3: TGTGCCAGCAGTTTTTTGCGCGGTGCGAACACCGGGGAGCTGTTTTTT. Protein: CASSFLRGANTGELFF.

The chain recombines TRBV6-6 with TRBJ1-2, with no clear D. CDR1 and CDR2 (germline): MNHNY, SVGAGI (reference sequence). The germline V and J ends were trimmed by 4 bases and 0 bases, with 12 bases remaining between them. This CDR3 region has 15 residues. Written as DNA, the CDR3 is TGTGCCAGCAGTTTCGATCTGATAGCTAACTATGGCTACACCTTC. This codes for CASSFDLIANYGYTF.

This clone was recorded only once. The rearrangement joins TRBV19 to TRBJ2-7, with D possibly TRBD2 on 6 matching bases. Looked up from germline, CDR1 is LNHDA and CDR2 is SQIVND (reference sequence). V was trimmed by 5 bases and J by 2 bases, leaving 22 bases between them. The CDR3 consists of 17 residues. The CDR3 loop reads CASSPNPQAGPTYEQYF. CDR3 sequence (DNA): TGTGCCAGTAGTCCCAACCCTCAAGCGGGTCCGACCTACGAGCAGTACTTC. The variable domain in full, with the rest retrieved from reference TRBV19 and TRBJ2-7, is DGGITQSPKYLFRKEGQNVTLSCEQNLNHDAMYWYRQDPGQGLRLIYYSQIVNDFQKGDIAEGYSVSREKKESFPLTVTSAQKNPTAFYLCASSPNPQAGPTYEQYFGPGTRLTVT.

V is TRBV14 and J is TRBJ2-7; tentatively, D is TRBD2 (5 bases). V was clipped by 3 bases and J by 7 bases, with 22 bases between them. The CDR3 sequence is 16 residues long. The germline gives CDR1 SGHDN, CDR2 FVKESK. CDR3 bases: TGTGCCAGCAGCCAGAAATCTAGCATCCGTTCGGTAGAGCAGTACTTC. Translated: CASSQKSSIRSVEQYF.